Detailed here is one T cell receptor beta chain. As yet, its antigen is unknown. These data belong to a study of post-analysis software for immune sequencing data. Notes on the study in general: Strong co-clustering by F measure linked samples that shared a preparation batch. Compared with controls, patients had more of roughly five TRBV segments, including TRBV5-6, TRBV5-1 and TRBV20-1.

V lost 0 bases and J lost 8, with 17 bases in between. Germline-derived CDR1 and CDR2 are MNHNS and SASEGT. The CDR3 consists of 16 residues. Unique molecular identifiers were present in the TCR beta cDNA libraries. TCRdb reanalysed the PCR reads using MiXCR and keeps one entry per CDR3 protein. Of roughly 540,000 distinct CDR3 sequences in the sample, 34% were seen once. The sequenced sample was blood. V gene TRBV6-1 combines with J gene TRBJ2-1, with a weak D call TRBD1 (5 bases). This TCR came from a girl between 2 and 17 years old with multiple sclerosis. Here the CDR3 reads CASSEAQKGWNDEQFF. Written as DNA, the CDR3 is TGTGCCAGCAGTGAAGCCCAGAAGGGGTGGAACGATGAGCAGTTCTTC.